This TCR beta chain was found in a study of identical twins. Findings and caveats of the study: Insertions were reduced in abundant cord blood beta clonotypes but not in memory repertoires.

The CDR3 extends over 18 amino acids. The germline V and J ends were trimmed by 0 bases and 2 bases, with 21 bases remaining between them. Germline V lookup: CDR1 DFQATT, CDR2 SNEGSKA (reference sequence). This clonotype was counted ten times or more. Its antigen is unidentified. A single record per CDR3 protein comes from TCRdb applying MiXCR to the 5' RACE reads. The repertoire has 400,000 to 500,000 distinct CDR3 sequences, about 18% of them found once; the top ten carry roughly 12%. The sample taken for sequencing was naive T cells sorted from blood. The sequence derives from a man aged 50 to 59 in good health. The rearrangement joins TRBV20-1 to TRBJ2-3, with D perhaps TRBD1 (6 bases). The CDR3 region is CSAREVYGQPLNTDTQYF. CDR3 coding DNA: TGCAGTGCTAGAGAAGTTTATGGACAGCCCTTAAACACAGATACGCAGTATTTT.